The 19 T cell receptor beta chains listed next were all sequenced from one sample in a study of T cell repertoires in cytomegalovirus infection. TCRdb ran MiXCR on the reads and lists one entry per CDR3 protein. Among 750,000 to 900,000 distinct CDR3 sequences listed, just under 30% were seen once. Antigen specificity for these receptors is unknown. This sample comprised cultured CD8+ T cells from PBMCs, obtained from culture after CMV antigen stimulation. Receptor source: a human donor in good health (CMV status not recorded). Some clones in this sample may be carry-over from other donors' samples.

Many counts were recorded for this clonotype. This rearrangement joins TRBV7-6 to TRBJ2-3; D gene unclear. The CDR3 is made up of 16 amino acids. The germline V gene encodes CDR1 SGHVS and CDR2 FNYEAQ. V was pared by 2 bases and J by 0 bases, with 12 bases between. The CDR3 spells CASSLYVSTSTDTQYF. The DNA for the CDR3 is TGTGCCAGCAGCTTATATGTCAGCACTAGCACAGATACGCAGTATTTT.

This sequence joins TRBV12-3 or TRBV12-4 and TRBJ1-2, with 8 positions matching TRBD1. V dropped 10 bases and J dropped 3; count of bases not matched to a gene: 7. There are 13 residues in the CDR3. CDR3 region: CAILDRDDYGYTF. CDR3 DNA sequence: TGTGCCATCCTGGACAGGGACGACTATGGCTACACCTTC.

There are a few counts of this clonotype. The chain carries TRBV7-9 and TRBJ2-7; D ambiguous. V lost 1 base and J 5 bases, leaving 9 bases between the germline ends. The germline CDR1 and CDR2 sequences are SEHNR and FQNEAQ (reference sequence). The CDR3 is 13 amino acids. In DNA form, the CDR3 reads TGTGCCAGCAGCTTAGGCGGAAACCACGAGCAGTACTTC. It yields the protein CASSLGGNHEQYF.

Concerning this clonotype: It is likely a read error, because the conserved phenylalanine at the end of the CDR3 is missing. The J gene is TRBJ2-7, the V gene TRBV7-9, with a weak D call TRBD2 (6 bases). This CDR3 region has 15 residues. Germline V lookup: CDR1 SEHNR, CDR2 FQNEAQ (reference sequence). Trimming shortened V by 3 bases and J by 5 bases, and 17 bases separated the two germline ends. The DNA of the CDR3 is TGTGCCAGCAGCTTGGCCGATTCGGAGGGCAACGAGCAGTACATC. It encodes CASSLADSEGNEQYI.

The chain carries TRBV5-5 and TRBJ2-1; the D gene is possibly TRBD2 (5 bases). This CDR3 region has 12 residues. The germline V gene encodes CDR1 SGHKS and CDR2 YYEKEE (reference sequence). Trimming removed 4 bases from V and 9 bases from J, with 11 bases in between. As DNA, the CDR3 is TGTGCCAGCAGCCCGGGGTCAATTGAGCAGTTCTTC. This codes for CASSPGSIEQFF.

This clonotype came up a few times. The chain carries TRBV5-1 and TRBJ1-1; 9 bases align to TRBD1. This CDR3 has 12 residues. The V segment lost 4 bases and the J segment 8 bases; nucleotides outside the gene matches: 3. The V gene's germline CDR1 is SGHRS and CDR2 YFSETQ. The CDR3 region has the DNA TGCGCCAGCAGCGACAGGGGGAGGGAAGCTTTCTTT. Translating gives CASSDRGREAFF.

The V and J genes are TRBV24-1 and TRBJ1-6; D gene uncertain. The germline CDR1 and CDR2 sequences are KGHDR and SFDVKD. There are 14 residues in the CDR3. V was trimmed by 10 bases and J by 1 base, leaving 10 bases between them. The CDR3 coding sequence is TGTGCCACACTCCGAAGATCCTATAATTCACCCCTCCACTTT. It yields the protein CATLRRSYNSPLHF.

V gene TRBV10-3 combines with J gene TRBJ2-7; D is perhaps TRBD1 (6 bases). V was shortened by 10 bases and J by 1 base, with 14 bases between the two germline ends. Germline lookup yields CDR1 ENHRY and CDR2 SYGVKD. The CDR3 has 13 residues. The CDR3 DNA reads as TGTGCCACAACCGGGACATTATCCTACGAGCAGTACTTC. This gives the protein CATTGTLSYEQYF.

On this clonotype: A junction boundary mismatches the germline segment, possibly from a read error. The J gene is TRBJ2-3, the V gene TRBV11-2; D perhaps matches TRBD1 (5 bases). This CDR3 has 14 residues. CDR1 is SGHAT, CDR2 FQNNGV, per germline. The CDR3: CASTLEVRADTQYF. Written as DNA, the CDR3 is TGTGCCAGCACCTTAGAAGTCAGGGCAGATACGCAGTATTTT.

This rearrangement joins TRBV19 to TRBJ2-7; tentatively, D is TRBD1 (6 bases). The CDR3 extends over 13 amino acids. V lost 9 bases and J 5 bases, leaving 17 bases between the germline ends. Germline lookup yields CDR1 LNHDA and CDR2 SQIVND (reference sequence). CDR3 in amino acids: CASSNRASDEQYF. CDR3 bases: TGTGCCAGCTCAAACAGGGCTTCAGACGAGCAGTACTTC.

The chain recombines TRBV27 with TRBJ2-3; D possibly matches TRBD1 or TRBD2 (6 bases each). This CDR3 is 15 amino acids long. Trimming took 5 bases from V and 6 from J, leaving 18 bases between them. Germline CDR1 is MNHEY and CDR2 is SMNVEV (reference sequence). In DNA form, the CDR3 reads TGTGCCAGCAGTACTCCTGGAGGGGGGTACGATACGCAGTATTTT. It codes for CASSTPGGGYDTQYF.

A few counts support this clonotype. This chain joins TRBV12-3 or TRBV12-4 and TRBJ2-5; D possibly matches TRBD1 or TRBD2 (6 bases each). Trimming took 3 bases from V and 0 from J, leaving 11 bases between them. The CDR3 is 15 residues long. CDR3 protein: CASSLVGGYQETQYF. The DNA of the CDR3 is TGTGCCAGCAGTTTGGTAGGGGGGTACCAAGAGACCCAGTACTTC.

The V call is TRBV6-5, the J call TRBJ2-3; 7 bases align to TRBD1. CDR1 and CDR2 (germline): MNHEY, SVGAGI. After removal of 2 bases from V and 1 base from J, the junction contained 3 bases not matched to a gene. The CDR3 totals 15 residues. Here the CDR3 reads CASSYGQDRTDTQYF. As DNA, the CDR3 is TGTGCCAGCAGTTACGGACAGGACCGCACAGATACGCAGTATTTT.

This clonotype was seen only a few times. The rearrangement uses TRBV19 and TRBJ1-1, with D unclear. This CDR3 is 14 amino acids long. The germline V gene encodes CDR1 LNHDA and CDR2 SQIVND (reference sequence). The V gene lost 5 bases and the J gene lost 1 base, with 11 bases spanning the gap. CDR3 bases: TGTGCCAGTAGTTTTTGGACGCCGAACACTGAAGCTTTCTTT. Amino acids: CASSFWTPNTEAFF.

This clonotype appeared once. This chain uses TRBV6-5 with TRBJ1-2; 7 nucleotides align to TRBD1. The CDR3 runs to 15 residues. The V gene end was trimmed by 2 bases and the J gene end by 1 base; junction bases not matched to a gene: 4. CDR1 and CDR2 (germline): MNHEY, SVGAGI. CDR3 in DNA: TGTGCCAGCAGTTACACAGGGGCTGGTAACTATGGCTACACCTTC. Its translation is CASSYTGAGNYGYTF.

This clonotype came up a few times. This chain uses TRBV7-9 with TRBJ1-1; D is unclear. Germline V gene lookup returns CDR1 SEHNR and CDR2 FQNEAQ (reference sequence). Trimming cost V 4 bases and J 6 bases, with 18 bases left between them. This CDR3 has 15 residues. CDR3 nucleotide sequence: TGTGCCAGCAGCTCCACACACCGGGGATACCCTGAAGCTTTCTTT. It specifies CASSSTHRGYPEAFF. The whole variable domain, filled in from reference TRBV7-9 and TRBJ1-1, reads DTGVSQNPRHKITKRGQNVTFRCDPISEHNRLYWYRQTLGQGPEFLTYFQNEAQLEKSRLLSDRFSAERPKGSFSTLEIQRTEQGDSAMYLCASSSTHRGYPEAFFGQGTRLTVV.

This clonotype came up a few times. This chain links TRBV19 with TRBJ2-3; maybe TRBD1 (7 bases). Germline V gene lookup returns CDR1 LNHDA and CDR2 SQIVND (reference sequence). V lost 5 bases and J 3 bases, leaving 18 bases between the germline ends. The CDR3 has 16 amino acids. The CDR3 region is CASSFRTGGYTDTQYF. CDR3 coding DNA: TGTGCCAGTAGTTTTCGGACAGGAGGGTATACAGATACGCAGTATTTT.

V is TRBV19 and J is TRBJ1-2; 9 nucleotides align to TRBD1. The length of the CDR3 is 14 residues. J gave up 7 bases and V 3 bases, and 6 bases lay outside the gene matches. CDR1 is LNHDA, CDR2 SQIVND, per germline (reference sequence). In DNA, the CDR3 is TGTGCCAGTAGTATGGGACAGGGTTTATCTGGCTACACCTTC. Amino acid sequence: CASSMGQGLSGYTF.

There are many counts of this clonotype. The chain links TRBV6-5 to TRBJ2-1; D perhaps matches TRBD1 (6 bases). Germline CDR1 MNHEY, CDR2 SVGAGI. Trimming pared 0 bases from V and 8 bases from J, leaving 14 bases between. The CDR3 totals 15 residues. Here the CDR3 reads CASSYSGGSGDEQFF. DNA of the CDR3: TGTGCCAGCAGTTACTCGGGCGGGTCAGGGGATGAGCAGTTCTTC.